The present entry profiles one T cell receptor (beta chain) with its context. No antigen is known for it. Per the germline V gene, CDR1 is SGHTA and CDR2 is FQGNSA. This CDR3 contains 15 residues. The germline V and J ends were trimmed by 5 bases and 6 bases, with 19 bases remaining between them. These data originate in a study of cytomegalovirus exposure and HLA in healthy donors. The wider study: Early on, a data release was issued that held some 91 million unique TCRs from HLA-typed donors. Study-wide points: In a later analysis, an Asian-associated ancestry cluster reportedly showed fewer N-insertions than the roughly 650-donor mean. Investigators reported approximately 150 TCR beta chains as tied to cytomegalovirus. When analyzed later, a missense DCLRE1C variant was found to be linked to TCR beta V- and J-gene trimming.

This PCR relied on a set of 60 Vbeta primers and 13 Jbeta primers. TCRdb keeps only in-frame clones here, not all; method: immunoSEQ multiplex PCR. Seen here are 150,000 to 200,000 clones, about 80% observed once, and the top ten hold around 1.9%. The source of this sequence is a woman aged 18-29 years in good health and CMV-seropositive. Material for sequencing was PBMCs. The chain carries TRBV7-2 and TRBJ1-1; unclear D gene. The CDR3 region has the DNA TGTGCCAGCAGCACACACGGCGGGCATTGGGCTGAAGCTTTCTTT. Translated, it gives CASSTHGGHWAEAFF.